This T cell receptor beta chain was obtained from a study of cytomegalovirus exposure and HLA in healthy donors. Study observations and caveats: In a later analysis, TCR beta V- and J-gene trimming was associated with a missense DCLRE1C variant. The productive fraction for most TCR beta V segments was about 87% or about 30% in an earlier analysis. Across donors, sequencing depth was assumed by presence/absence analyses to be roughly uniform.

In germline, CDR1 is SEHNR, CDR2 FQNEAQ (reference sequence). The length of the CDR3 is 14 residues. Trimming shortened V by 1 base and J by 3 bases, and 9 bases separated the two germline ends. This clone was seen a handful of times. The antigen is unknown. Amplification used 60 Vbeta primers and 13 Jbeta primers. Only in-frame clones appear in the TCRdb table, and some are missing; sequencing was by immunoSEQ multiplex PCR. The sample consists of 200,000 to 250,000 clones, about 80% of them appearing once. The sequenced material came from PBMCs. This receptor was taken from a middle-aged woman in good health and CMV-seropositive. The chain couples TRBV7-9 to TRBJ2-5; the D gene is possibly TRBD2 (6 bases). The CDR3 DNA sequence: TGTGCCAGCAGCTTAGTGTGGGGGGAAGAGACCCAGTACTTC. Translation gives CASSLVWGEETQYF.